Listed below are T cell receptor beta chains from one sample, sequenced in a study of post-analysis software for immune sequencing data. TCRdb called the PCR reads again in MiXCR, with one record for every CDR3 protein. The sample consists of roughly 540,000 distinct CDR3 sequences, 34% of them appearing once. Sequenced input: blood. These TCRs come from a girl under 18 with multiple sclerosis. Each CDR3 is given with its conserved first and last residue. A D gene is named only where the DNA matches it firmly. The size of a clone is reported for some rows only, either as once, few or many, or as a class for expanded clones.

D gene	J gene	V gene	clone size	CDR3 DNA	CDR3 protein
-	TRBJ2-4	TRBV20-1	few	TGCAGTGCCCCCCCGGACAGAGCCAAAAACATTCAGTACTTC	CSAPPDRAKNIQYF
TRBD1	TRBJ1-1	TRBV7-9	once	TGTGCCAGCAGCTTAGAGGGGGGGGGACAGCACACTGAAGCTTTCTTT	CASSLEGGGQHTEAFF
TRBD2	TRBJ2-3	TRBV4-1	-	TGCGCCAGCAGCCTCGGGACTAGCGGGGATCAGTATTTT	CASSLGTSGDQYF
TRBD2	TRBJ2-2	TRBV4-1	-	TGCGCCAGCAGCCGCAAGCGGGGGGATTGGAACACCGGGGAGCTGTTTTTT	CASSRKRGDWNTGELFF
-	TRBJ2-1	TRBV7-9	-	TGTGCCAGCAGCTACCCGGGGAGCTCCTACAATGAGCAGTTCTTC	CASSYPGSSYNEQFF
-	TRBJ1-2	TRBV5-5	-	TGTGCCAGCAGCTTGGAGCAGGGGAGCGGCTACACCTTC	CASSLEQGSGYTF
TRBD2	TRBJ2-7	TRBV5-1	few	TGCGCCAGCAGCCCAACCCGCCCAGCGGGAGGCTCCTACGAGCAGTACTTC	CASSPTRPAGGSYEQYF
-	TRBJ2-5	TRBV10-3	few	TGTGCCTCCAACCCCCAGACCCAAGAGACCCAGTACTTC	CASNPQTQETQYF
TRBD1	TRBJ2-7	TRBV5-1	few	TGCGCCAGCAGCTTGGCGGTCGGGACAGGGAGTTTGGGAAACGAGCAGTACTTC	CASSLAVGTGSLGNEQYF
-	TRBJ1-1	TRBV4-1	few	TGCGCCAGCAGCCTTCGGGACCCCGGAGACACTGAAGCTTTCTTT	CASSLRDPGDTEAFF
TRBD1	TRBJ2-5	TRBV28	many	TGTGCCAGCAGTACATTCCAGGGGGCGCGGAAGACCCAGTACTTC	CASSTFQGARKTQYF
TRBD1	TRBJ2-6	TRBV29-1	few	TGCAGCGTTTTGAAGGGGCCGCAGGGGGCCCTCTCTGGGGCCAACGTCCTGACTTTC	CSVLKGPQGALSGANVLTF
-	TRBJ2-1	TRBV7-2	-	TGTGCCAGCAGCGTAGTGAAGGGGCAAAATGAGCAGTTCTTC	CASSVVKGQNEQFF
-	TRBJ2-7	TRBV15	-	TGTGCCACCAGCAGAGACAGGCGGACCTACGAGCAGTACTTC	CATSRDRRTYEQYF
TRBD1	TRBJ2-3	TRBV5-1	few	TGCGCCAGCAGCTCCCCCGGGACAGGGGGAAGATTAAGCACAGATACGCAGTATTTT	CASSSPGTGGRLSTDTQYF
-	TRBJ1-5	TRBV7-8	few	TGTGCCAGCAGCTTAGAGTGGAGAGGGGGAAATCAGCCCCAGCATTTT	CASSLEWRGGNQPQHF
TRBD1	TRBJ1-2	TRBV12-3/TRBV12-4	-	TGTGCCAGCAGTCTGGGGACAGGGGAGTATGGCTACACCTTC	CASSLGTGEYGYTF
TRBD1	TRBJ2-7	TRBV20-1	few	TGCATTGGCTCGGGACAGGGGTTTGACGAGCAGTACTTC	CIGSGQGFDEQYF
-	TRBJ2-1	TRBV10-3	many	TGTGCCATCCGGGGTGTGAACAATGAGCAGTTCTTC	CAIRGVNNEQFF
-	TRBJ1-3	TRBV6-5	-	TGTGCCAGCAGTTCAACAGGGACCATATATTTT	CASSSTGTIYF
-	TRBJ2-5	TRBV5-8	-	TGTGCCAGCAGCTTGGAGGGGCGACAGACAGAGACCCAGTACTTC	CASSLEGRQTETQYF
TRBD2	TRBJ2-5	TRBV20-1	few	TGCAGTGCTAGGGCCGTAAGCGGGGGGCCCCAAGAGACCCAGTACTTC	CSARAVSGGPQETQYF
-	TRBJ2-1	TRBV7-9	-	TGTGCCAGCAGTCCAGCGGGTGGAGATGAGCAGTTCTTC	CASSPAGGDEQFF